The 12 T cell receptor beta chains presented below share a single source sample, sequenced in a study of blood T cell repertoires in COVID-19. Assay used: immunoSEQ multiplex PCR; TCRdb lists only in-frame clones, some missing. Of roughly 180,000 clones detected, about 85% appear once; the ten largest clones hold about 5.3%. Sequences were obtained from PBMCs or T cells enriched from blood (not recorded which). The receptors were gathered from a woman aged 40 to 50 with acute COVID-19.

J is TRBJ2-1 and V is TRBV2; D might be TRBD2 (6 bases). The CDR3 length is 15 residues. V lost 6 bases to trimming and J lost 0 bases, with 12 bases between them. Per the germline V gene, CDR1 is SNHLY and CDR2 is FYNNEI. This CDR3 reads CASRGGPPSYNEQFF. DNA for the CDR3: TGTGCCAGCAGGGGGGGACCACCCTCCTACAATGAGCAGTTCTTC.

V is TRBV24-1 and J is TRBJ2-1; 11 nucleotides agree with TRBD2. With V trimmed by 4 bases and J by 9 bases, 7 bases remained unmatched. Germline assignment: CDR1 KGHDR and CDR2 SFDVKD. The CDR3 loop spans 15 amino acids. The CDR3 region is CATSDIAGGPREQFF. The CDR3 bases are TGTGCCACCAGTGACATAGCGGGAGGGCCTCGTGAGCAGTTCTTC.

The gene calls are TRBV5-5 and TRBJ2-1; the match to TRBD2 covers 9 bases. The CDR3 has 16 amino acids. Germline-derived CDR1 and CDR2 are SGHKS and YYEKEE (reference sequence). With 3 bases clipped from V and 5 bases from J, the junction kept 9 bases outside the gene matches. CDR3 in amino acids: CASSSLGLAGHNEQFF. The CDR3 DNA reads TGTGCCAGCAGCTCCCTAGGGCTAGCGGGGCACAATGAGCAGTTCTTC.

The chain is built from TRBV7-9 and TRBJ2-7; 7 bases agree with TRBD2. The CDR3 totals 15 residues. Trimming took 0 bases from V and 0 from J; bases not matched to a gene: 2. Germline values: CDR1 SEHNR, CDR2 FQNEAQ (reference sequence). CDR3 nucleotides: TGTGCCAGCAGCTTAGCGGGCGGGAGCTCCTACGAGCAGTACTTC. It codes for CASSLAGGSSYEQYF.

The chain is built from TRBV2 and TRBJ2-7; 9 nucleotides match TRBD2. The CDR3 consists of 13 residues. J was trimmed by 5 bases and V by 5 bases; bases with no gene match: 4. The germline V gene encodes CDR1 SNHLY and CDR2 FYNNEI. Written as DNA, the CDR3 is TGTGCCAGCAGTTTCGGGACTAGCAACGAGCAGTACTTC. It codes for CASSFGTSNEQYF. Full variable domain (missing parts from reference TRBV2 and TRBJ2-7): EPEVTQTPSHQVTQMGQEVILRCVPISNHLYFYWYRQILGQKVEFLVSFYNNEISEKSEIFDDQFSVERPDGSNFTLKIRSTKLEDSAMYFCASSFGTSNEQYFGPGTRLTVT.

This chain connects TRBV9 to TRBJ2-1, with D possibly TRBD1 on 6 matching bases. CDR3 length: 13 residues. V lost 2 bases and J lost 5, with 8 bases in between. CDR1 and CDR2 (germline): SGDLS, YYNGEE. CDR3 sequence: CASSVRQDNEQFF. The CDR3 bases are TGTGCCAGCAGCGTCCGACAGGACAATGAGCAGTTCTTC.

This chain connects TRBV29-1 to TRBJ2-3; D possibly corresponds to TRBD2 (5 bases). Per the germline V gene, CDR1 is SQVTM and CDR2 is ANQGSEA. This CDR3 comprises 13 residues. V was cut by 3 bases and J by 1 base, with 8 bases left in between. The CDR3 bases are TGCAGCGTTGATATGGGAGGCACAGATACGCAGTATTTT. Amino acids: CSVDMGGTDTQYF.

The CDR3 is CASSGRQGLGTYEQYF. CDR3 DNA: TGTGCCAGCAGCGGGAGACAGGGACTCGGGACCTACGAGCAGTACTTC. This chain uses TRBV5-6 with TRBJ2-7; the D gene is possibly TRBD1 (7 bases). Trimming left V 4 bases short and J 2 bases short, with 19 bases between. Germline values: CDR1 SGHDT, CDR2 YYEEEE. This CDR3 is 16 amino acids long.

The V and J genes are TRBV6-5 and TRBJ1-5; D might be TRBD1 (6 bases). Germline assignment: CDR1 MNHEY and CDR2 SVGAGI. The germline V and J ends were trimmed by 7 bases and 4 bases, with 14 bases remaining between them. The CDR3 consists of 14 residues. Here the CDR3 reads CASTKGVENQPQHF. The CDR3 DNA follows: TGTGCCAGCACCAAGGGGGTAGAAAATCAGCCCCAGCATTTT.

The chain joins TRBV7-9 to TRBJ1-2; no firm D call. This CDR3 has 14 amino acids. Germline V gives CDR1 SEHNR, CDR2 FQNEAQ (reference sequence). Trimming removed 1 base from V and 0 bases from J, with 6 bases in between. The CDR3 nucleotides are TGTGCCAGCAGCTTAGACACAGCTAACTATGGCTACACCTTC. Amino acid sequence: CASSLDTANYGYTF.

There are a few counts of this clone. This chain links TRBV29-1 with TRBJ2-3; 13 bases match TRBD2. Germline CDR1 reads SQVTM; CDR2 reads ANQGSEA. Trimming cost V 8 bases and J 0 bases; bases outside gene matches: 8. This CDR3 is built from 16 residues. CDR3 sequence reads: CSLLAGGSTSTDTQYF. DNA for the CDR3: TGCAGCTTACTAGCGGGAGGGTCGACTAGCACAGATACGCAGTATTTT.

The rearrangement joins TRBV24-1 to TRBJ2-1; 8 nucleotides match TRBD2. The CDR3 totals 15 residues. V trimming: 0 bases; J trimming: 6 bases; junction bases outside the gene matches: 3. The V gene's germline CDR1 is KGHDR and CDR2 SFDVKD. DNA of the CDR3: TGTGCCACCAGTGATTTGAGCGGGGGTGGCAATGAGCAGTTCTTC. Translation: CATSDLSGGGNEQFF.